The entry below gives a single TCR beta chain sequence along with its context. The data originate from a study of blood T cell repertoires in COVID-19. About the research overall: Whether acute or convalescent, the COVID-19 samples came from the United States, Italy and Spain. The cDNA or gDNA used as material had been derived from T cells, B-cell-depleted T cells, or PBMCs.

CDR3 size: 14 residues. Germline V gives CDR1 LNHDA, CDR2 SQIVND (reference sequence). Trimming left V 5 bases short and J 5 bases short, with 15 bases between. Sequencing was performed with immunoSEQ multiplex PCR; in TCRdb, only in-frame clones are kept and a portion is missing. The sample consists of 200,000 to 250,000 clones, 82% of them appearing once. This sequence was found in an elderly woman with acute or convalescent COVID-19. The source material was peripheral blood. The J gene is TRBJ1-1, the V gene TRBV19; D gene ambiguous. The CDR3 is CASSLQVPRTEAFF. CDR3 sequence (DNA): TGTGCCAGTAGTTTGCAGGTACCTCGAACTGAAGCTTTCTTT.